This T cell receptor (beta chain) is drawn from a study of T cells in narcolepsy (dated by TCRdb to the late 2010s). Regarding the study in general: Patients with narcolepsy type 1 or type 2 (NT1, NT2) and healthy control donors were enrolled in the study. To look for autoreactive T cells in narcolepsy patients that target self-antigens of hypocretin neurons (hypocretin, TRIB2), the study used TCR Vbeta sequencing to follow clonotypes in blood and CSF. What the study reported, not specific to this receptor: According to the report, autoreactive clonotypes were detected serially in the blood of the same patients and of different patients, but not in healthy controls. In plots comparing CSF and blood CD4+ T cell clonotypes from the same patient, HCRT-specific and TRIB2-specific autoreactive clonotypes were highlighted. Some blood memory CD4+ repertoires from patients and controls contained no sequences matching autoreactive T cell clones. Patients and controls had similar numbers of sequenced blood memory CD4+ clonotypes, with averages of 39,000 to 50,000 in patients and 33,354 in controls.

Reading from cysteine to phenylalanine, the CDR3 counts 12 amino acids. Only the CDR3 region is kept as DNA, spanning 36 bases read in frame from base 1. V is cut by 6 bases and J by 3 bases, and the space between the germline ends is 6 bases. Looking up the germline V gene yields CDR1 MNHEY and CDR2 SVGAGI. Only a few counts were recorded for this clone. The antigen it binds to is not known. The sample holds no much larger clone one base away, and base qualities are not on file. Memory CD4+ T cells were sorted ex vivo from peripheral blood of narcolepsy patients and healthy controls for TCR Vbeta sequencing. The library was made by the immunoSEQ multiplex PCR assay. TCRdb mirrors the immuneACCESS table, restricted to in-frame sequences. Some clones are absent from its copies; in checked studies, under half trace to an unresolved V gene, and the reason for the others is unknown. In all, the sample holds approximately 28,000 clones, and more than 75% of those were seen once. Around 1% of the sample is held by the ten biggest clonotypes.

The specimen sequenced was memory (CD45RA-) CD4+ T cells from blood. What this sample's cell subset or site label stands for: memory T cells sorted ex vivo from peripheral blood. This receptor chain uses TRBV6-5 and TRBJ1-5, with a tentative D gene TRBD1 over 5 matching bases. The TCR originated in a human donor in good health. The encoded CDR3 is CASRGVNQPQHF. In nucleotide form, the sequence is TGTGCCAGCAGGGGGGTCAATCAGCCCCAGCATTTT.